This entry features one TCR beta chain sequence. Assay used: immunoSEQ multiplex PCR; TCRdb lists only in-frame clones, some missing. The sample has fewer than 450,000 clones, about nine tenths seen once. This specimen comes from a study of blood T cell repertoires in COVID-19. Overall study context: T cells, B-cell-depleted T cells, or PBMCs provided the cDNA or gDNA that served as material.

Seattle cases were enrolled at active infection and followed longitudinally. Sequencing was performed on peripheral blood. The sequence was collected from a woman aged 65 to 85 with COVID-19, enrolled during active disease.

The CDR3 nucleotides read TGCGCCAGCAGCGCAGGGACAGGGGAATCGGGAAACACCATATATTTT. Translating gives CASSAGTGESGNTIYF. The rearrangement uses TRBV5-1 and TRBJ1-3, with 10 bases matching TRBD1. Trimming removed 4 bases from V and 4 bases from J; junction bases left unmatched: 8. This CDR3 contains 16 residues. Per germline, CDR1 SGHRS and CDR2 YFSETQ.